These 13 T cell receptor beta chains were all obtained from the same sample, sequenced in a study of T-cell memory formation after mild COVID-19. One entry per CDR3 protein results from TCRdb running MiXCR on the 5' RACE reads. This repertoire shows 260,000 or so distinct CDR3 sequences, approximately 16% found once; its top ten account for 20% to 25%. Sequenced material: PBMCs or a T cell subset sorted from them (not recorded which). These receptors were obtained from a man aged 18 to 29 who had mild COVID-19 (a few samples of this study predate the infection). Cell type and time point are not known.

The chain joins TRBV15 to TRBJ2-5; D is undetermined. CDR1 and CDR2 from the germline V gene are LNHNV and YYDKDF (reference sequence). The CDR3 is 14 residues long. Trimming took 4 bases from V and 2 from J, leaving 11 bases between them. This CDR3 is CATSTRVLQETQYF. CDR3 in DNA: TGTGCCACCAGCACCCGGGTCCTGCAAGAGACCCAGTACTTC.

The chain uses TRBV6-5 and TRBJ2-3; 7 nucleotides agree with TRBD2. The CDR3 is 15 amino acids. The trim removed 5 bases at V and 2 bases at J, leaving 7 bases unmatched. In germline, CDR1 is MNHEY, CDR2 SVGAGI. The CDR3 DNA reads TGTGCCAGCAGTCGAAGCGGGGTCCTCACAGATACGCAGTATTTT. This codes for CASSRSGVLTDTQYF.

This clonotype was seen many times. This chain connects TRBV5-6 to TRBJ2-3; D unclear. The CDR3 totals 14 residues. The ends were cut back, 0 bases at V and 0 bases at J, with 5 bases in the middle. Germline V gives CDR1 SGHDT, CDR2 YYEEEE. The CDR3 nucleotides read TGTGCCAGCAGCTTGGGACGCAGCACAGATACGCAGTATTTT. Translation gives CASSLGRSTDTQYF.

This clonotype has more than one count but fewer than ten. The gene calls are TRBV3-1 and TRBJ2-1; 8 bases agree with TRBD2. The CDR3 has 15 residues. With 1 base clipped from V and 5 bases from J, the junction kept 4 bases outside the gene matches. Germline V gene data show CDR1 as LGHDT and CDR2 as YNNKEL (reference sequence). CDR3: CASSQGTSRNNEQFF. Here the CDR3 DNA reads TGTGCCAGCAGCCAAGGGACTAGCCGGAACAATGAGCAGTTCTTC.

The chain combines TRBV5-4 with TRBJ2-1; D may match TRBD1 or TRBD2 (7 bases each). CDR1 and CDR2 from the germline V gene are SGHNT and YYREEE (reference sequence). The CDR3 covers 14 residues. V lost 4 bases, J lost 4 bases, and 12 bases lay in between. The CDR3 spells CASSAQGGYNEQFF. For the CDR3, the DNA is TGTGCCAGCAGCGCTCAGGGGGGGTACAATGAGCAGTTCTTC.

The sample holds a few counts of this clonotype. V and J are TRBV12-3 or TRBV12-4 and TRBJ1-2, with D unclear. Deletions cut 1 base from V and 10 bases from J, with 13 bases between. This CDR3 contains 13 residues. The CDR3 protein is CASSLGEARAYTF. For the CDR3, the DNA is TGTGCCAGCAGTTTAGGAGAGGCCAGAGCCTACACCTTC.

The sample holds a few counts of this clonotype. V and J are TRBV24-1 and TRBJ2-3, with D possibly TRBD1 on 5 matching bases. The CDR3 has 13 residues. Deletions cut 6 bases from V and 3 bases from J, with 9 bases between. Germline V gene lookup returns CDR1 KGHDR and CDR2 SFDVKD. The CDR3 loop is CATSLGRTDTQYF. The CDR3 nucleotides are TGTGCCACCAGTCTGGGGCGGACAGATACGCAGTATTTT.

The V call is TRBV19, the J call TRBJ1-2; 9 bases are shared with TRBD1. The CDR3 sequence is 14 residues long. Germline-derived CDR1 and CDR2 are LNHDA and SQIVND (reference sequence). V was clipped by 6 bases and J by 2 bases; unmatched bases: 4. In nucleotides, the CDR3 is TGTGCCAGTAGCCGGGACAGGGAGAACTATGGCTACACCTTC. Protein sequence: CASSRDRENYGYTF.

This clonotype was seen only a few times. V is TRBV19 and J is TRBJ2-7; no clear D gene. The germline V gene encodes CDR1 LNHDA and CDR2 SQIVND (reference sequence). V dropped 6 bases and J dropped 7 bases, with 16 bases sitting between them. The CDR3 has 13 residues. The DNA for the CDR3 is TGTGCCAGTAGCCGAGACGGATCGGTGGAGCAGTACTTC. Translation gives CASSRDGSVEQYF.

This clonotype has only a few counts. The chain employs TRBV7-6 and TRBJ2-1; tentatively, D is TRBD2 (5 bases). V gave up 4 bases and J gave up 10 bases, with 17 bases separating them. Germline V gene data show CDR1 as SGHVS and CDR2 as FNYEAQ. The CDR3 spans 14 residues. CDR3 loop: CASSSDRGHPEQFF. CDR3 coding DNA: TGTGCCAGCAGCTCGGACCGCGGGCATCCCGAGCAGTTCTTC.

The V gene is TRBV7-6, the J gene TRBJ2-1; D may be TRBD1 (5 bases). V was cut by 4 bases and J by 3 bases, with 7 bases left in between. Germline CDR1 and CDR2: SGHVS and FNYEAQ. This CDR3 is built from 13 residues. CDR3 region: CASSSTDYNEQFF. As DNA, the CDR3 is TGTGCCAGCAGCTCGACAGACTACAATGAGCAGTTCTTC.

This clonotype has just a few counts. The chain joins TRBV9 to TRBJ1-6; TRBD1 matches at 7 bases. With V trimmed by 0 bases and J by 10 bases, 7 bases remained unmatched. The CDR3 sequence is 15 residues long. Germline CDR1 SGDLS, CDR2 YYNGEE. CDR3 sequence: CASSVDRGLGSPLHF. The CDR3 DNA reads as TGTGCCAGCAGCGTAGACAGGGGTTTAGGGTCACCCCTCCACTTT.

The rearrangement joins TRBV6-5 to TRBJ2-3; D might be TRBD1 (6 bases). There are 15 residues in the CDR3. The ends were cut back, 5 bases at V and 4 bases at J, with 16 bases in the middle. Germline loops: CDR1 MNHEY, CDR2 SVGAGI. CDR3 sequence reads: CASSQGQGRSDTQYF. In nucleotides, the CDR3 is TGTGCCAGCAGTCAGGGGCAGGGGCGGTCAGATACGCAGTATTTT.